The rows below give T cell receptor beta chains drawn from one sample of a study of neurological immune-mediated disorders. MiXCR, applied by TCRdb to the 5' RACE reads, yields one record per CDR3 protein. The profile shows some 89,000 distinct CDR3 sequences, 4.3% of them singletons. The sequenced sample consisted of PBMCs. The receptors derive from a woman aged 55-69 years with multiple sclerosis. CDR3s include the opening cysteine and the closing phenylalanine or tryptophan. The order of the fields is D gene, J gene, clone size, V gene, CDR3 protein, CDR3 DNA. A D gene is named only where the DNA matches it firmly. Clone size is shown for a subset of rows, as once, few, many or a class of expanded clone.

d_call: .
j_call: TRBJ1-1
clone_size: many
v_call: TRBV29-1
cdr3_aa: CSVATGSWGTEAFF
cdr3_nt: TGCAGCGTTGCTACAGGGTCCTGGGGCACTGAAGCTTTCTTT

d_call: .
j_call: TRBJ2-7
clone_size: many
v_call: TRBV6-5
cdr3_aa: CASWRTESSYEQYF
cdr3_nt: TGTGCCAGCTGGCGGACGGAAAGCTCCTACGAGCAGTACTTC

d_call: .
j_call: TRBJ2-2
clone_size: many
v_call: TRBV5-1
cdr3_aa: CASSLGLTGELFF
cdr3_nt: TGCGCCAGCAGCTTGGGCCTCACCGGGGAGCTGTTTTTT

d_call: TRBD1
j_call: TRBJ2-7
clone_size: many
v_call: TRBV5-1
cdr3_aa: CASSLRTGGGGYEQYF
cdr3_nt: TGCGCCAGCAGCTTGAGGACAGGGGGCGGGGGGTACGAGCAGTACTTC

d_call: TRBD2
j_call: TRBJ2-5
clone_size: many
v_call: TRBV7-8
cdr3_aa: CASSLVVAGGTETQYF
cdr3_nt: TGTGCCAGCAGCTTAGTGGTAGCGGGGGGTACAGAGACCCAGTACTTC

d_call: TRBD2
j_call: TRBJ2-2
clone_size: many
v_call: TRBV5-1
cdr3_aa: CASSSSGLANTGELFF
cdr3_nt: TGCGCCAGCAGCTCCTCCGGACTAGCGAACACCGGGGAGCTGTTTTTT

d_call: .
j_call: TRBJ2-1
clone_size: many
v_call: TRBV29-1
cdr3_aa: CSVNSPVKYWQFF
cdr3_nt: TGCAGCGTGAACAGTCCAGTGAAGTACTGGCAGTTCTTC

d_call: .
j_call: TRBJ2-1
clone_size: many
v_call: TRBV21-1
cdr3_aa: CASSSGTVGNEQFF
cdr3_nt: TGTGCCAGCAGCTCCGGGACGGTGGGAAATGAGCAGTTCTTC

d_call: .
j_call: TRBJ2-7
clone_size: many
v_call: TRBV6-6
cdr3_aa: CASSYKQLSSYEQYF
cdr3_nt: TGTGCCAGCAGTTACAAACAGCTAAGCTCCTACGAGCAGTACTTC

d_call: .
j_call: TRBJ1-1
clone_size: many
v_call: TRBV7-9
cdr3_aa: CASSLKGTEAFF
cdr3_nt: TGTGCCAGCAGCTTAAAGGGGACTGAAGCTTTCTTT

d_call: .
j_call: TRBJ2-7
clone_size: many
v_call: TRBV12-3/TRBV12-4
cdr3_aa: CASSLHSGPQYF
cdr3_nt: TGTGCCAGCAGTTTACATTCGGGACCGCAGTACTTC

d_call: TRBD2
j_call: TRBJ2-3
clone_size: .
v_call: TRBV12-3/TRBV12-4
cdr3_aa: CASSPNSGGITDTQYF
cdr3_nt: TGTGCCAGCAGCCCGAATAGCGGGGGGATCACAGATACGCAGTATTTT

d_call: .
j_call: TRBJ2-5
clone_size: many
v_call: TRBV7-2
cdr3_aa: CASSLGGSFQETQYF
cdr3_nt: TGTGCCAGCAGCTTAGGTGGCAGTTTCCAAGAGACCCAGTACTTC